The clone carrying this T cell receptor beta chain was counted once. The V gene's germline CDR1 is MNHEY and CDR2 SVGAGI. This CDR3 contains 16 residues. V shed 0 bases and J 9 bases; nucleotides not matched to a gene: 10. This sample is drawn from a study of blood T cell repertoires in COVID-19. This table comes from immunoSEQ multiplex PCR, and its TCRdb copy is limited to in-frame clones, with some not included. The sample has about 34,000 clones, 80% seen once. The receptor's source is a woman in her seventies with acute or convalescent COVID-19. The V and J genes are TRBV6-5 and TRBJ2-1, with 8 bases that match TRBD2. Sequencing input: peripheral blood. The CDR3 DNA reads as TGTGCCAGCAGTTACTCGGGCTTCGGGGGGGCACTTGAGCAGTTCTTC. Residues: CASSYSGFGGALEQFF.